The clone carrying this T cell receptor (beta chain) occurred a few times. Its antigen is not known. Treatment defined: oral pan-JAK inhibitor, 5-10 mg twice daily. The researchers isolated CD4+ and CD8+ T cells from PBMCs by sorting. This sample was included in a study of CD8+ T cells in alopecia areata. Germline V gene lookup returns CDR1 MNHNS and CDR2 SASEGT. V lost 10 bases, J lost 8 bases, and 12 bases stayed unmatched. The CDR3 consists of 14 residues. cDNA reverse transcribed from extracted RNA served as the sequencing template. Assay: immunoSEQ multiplex PCR; the TCRdb copy retains only in-frame clones and omits some. In the table there are fewer than 150,000 clones, roughly 82% of which are singletons. Study-wide findings and caveats: Numerous expanded lesional clones remained in scalp and blood during tofacitinib. How baseline CD8+ expansion relates to response remains uncertain (there was one nonresponder). Lesional scalp, notably in alopecia totalis/universalis, had clonality above that of normal scalp.

The chain is built from TRBV6-1 and TRBJ2-1; TRBD1 matches at 9 bases. Sequencing used CD8+ T cells sorted from blood, obtained at week 4, from a patient treated with tofacitinib. The receptor's source is a human donor with alopecia areata. The DNA of the CDR3 is TGTGCCATCAGCCCCGGGACAGGGTTTGATGAGCAGTTCTTC. This gives the protein CAISPGTGFDEQFF.